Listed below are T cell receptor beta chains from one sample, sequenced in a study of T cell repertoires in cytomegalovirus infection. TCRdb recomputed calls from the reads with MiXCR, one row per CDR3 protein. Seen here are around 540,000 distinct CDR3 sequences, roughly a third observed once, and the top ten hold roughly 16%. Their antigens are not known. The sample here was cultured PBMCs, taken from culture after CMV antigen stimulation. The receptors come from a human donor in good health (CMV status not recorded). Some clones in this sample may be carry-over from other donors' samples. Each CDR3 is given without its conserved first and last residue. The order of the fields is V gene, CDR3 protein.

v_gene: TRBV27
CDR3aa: ASSLLQGGGYNEQF

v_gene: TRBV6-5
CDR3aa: ASSYGIGMGYEQY

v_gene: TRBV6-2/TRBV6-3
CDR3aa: ASSYSPGTGESKNIQY

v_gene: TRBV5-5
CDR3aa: ASSLGQGITDTQY

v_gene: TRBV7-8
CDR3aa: ATMRGGAVNQPQH

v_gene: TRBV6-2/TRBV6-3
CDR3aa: ASRDFWTGGAGGELF

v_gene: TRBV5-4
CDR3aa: ASSLSGTYYEQY

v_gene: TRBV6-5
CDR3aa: ASSYSGQSSYT

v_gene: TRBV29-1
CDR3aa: SVEGGENYGYT

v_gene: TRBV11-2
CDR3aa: ASSLRRYTDTQY

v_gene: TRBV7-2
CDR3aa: ASSLDTTREQY

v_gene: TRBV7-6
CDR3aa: ASSPNPGGQETQY

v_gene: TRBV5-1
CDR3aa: ASRGGMSTGELF

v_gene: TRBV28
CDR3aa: ASRRSFGTESFQY

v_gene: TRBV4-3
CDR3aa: ASSRARSSLPAF

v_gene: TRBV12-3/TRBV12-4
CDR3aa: ASRPDSTDTQY

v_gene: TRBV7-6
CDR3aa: ASSPYPLFGLAGTGPLTDTQY

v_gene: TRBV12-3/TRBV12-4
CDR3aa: ASSLGQGHTDTQY

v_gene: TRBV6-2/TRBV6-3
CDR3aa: ASSYSTASGGQF

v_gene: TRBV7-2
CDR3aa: ASSLGGGGTRPQH

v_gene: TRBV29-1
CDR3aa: SVGLAGGRGNEQF

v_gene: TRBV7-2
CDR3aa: ASSPSSEQY

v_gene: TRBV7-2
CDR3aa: ASSVPGGLGYT

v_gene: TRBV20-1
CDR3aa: SARFRSQETQY

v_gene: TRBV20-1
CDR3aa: SARVGLAGDEAI

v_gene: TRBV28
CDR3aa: ASSFIGGSSYEQY

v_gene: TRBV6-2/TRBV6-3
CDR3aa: ASSPREGLGSHEAF

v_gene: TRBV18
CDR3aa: ASSPLPRTANTEAF

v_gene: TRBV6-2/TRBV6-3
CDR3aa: ASSRRGQRENLYNEQF

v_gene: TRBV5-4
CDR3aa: ASSRGRDRNSPLH

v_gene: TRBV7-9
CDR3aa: ASSSVAGGYEQY

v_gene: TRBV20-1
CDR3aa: SARDFGGIQQETQY

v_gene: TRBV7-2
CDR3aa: ASSLAPPREGRPGANVLT

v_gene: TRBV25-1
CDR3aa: ASSGVFGYGYT

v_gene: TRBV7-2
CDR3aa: ASSSLLETQY

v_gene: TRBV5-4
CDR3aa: ASSLDRVSVNNEQF

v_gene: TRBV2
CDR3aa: ASLDRPSGRASYNEQF

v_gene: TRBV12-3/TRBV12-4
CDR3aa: ASSSGERNYYNEQF

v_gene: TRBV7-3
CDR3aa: ASSTGLAVNEQF

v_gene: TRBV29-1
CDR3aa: SVTGWDRSDYGYT

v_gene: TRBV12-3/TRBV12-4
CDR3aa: ANSPDRWNTEAF

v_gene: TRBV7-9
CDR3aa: ASSLTPQANTGELF

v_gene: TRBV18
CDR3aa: ASSEQGSSYNEQF

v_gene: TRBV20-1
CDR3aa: SARPQENTEAF

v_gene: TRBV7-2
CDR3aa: ASSPLRTPETQY

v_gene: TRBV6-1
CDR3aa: ASSEKSSGYNEQF

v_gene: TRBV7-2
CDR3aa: ASSWGGLEAF

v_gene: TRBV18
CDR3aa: ASSPWTSSYEQY

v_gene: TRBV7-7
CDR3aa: ASSLDAPNGVNEQF

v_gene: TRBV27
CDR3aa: ASSLSPDLLRGYT

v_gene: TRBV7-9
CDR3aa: ASSARQGAGEKLF

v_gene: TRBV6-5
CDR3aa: ASSKTSGRASEQF

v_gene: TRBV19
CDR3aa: ASSPGALSYNEQF

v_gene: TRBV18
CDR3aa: ASSPAGTSNTEAF

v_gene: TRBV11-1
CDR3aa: ASSLLIDYEQY

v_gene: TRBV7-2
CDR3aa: ASSLTGTQETQY

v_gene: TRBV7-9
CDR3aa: ASSSGETARRDTQY

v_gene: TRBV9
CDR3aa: ASSVAGQGPYEQF

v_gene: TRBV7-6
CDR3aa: ASSLDLGNRPAGNTIY